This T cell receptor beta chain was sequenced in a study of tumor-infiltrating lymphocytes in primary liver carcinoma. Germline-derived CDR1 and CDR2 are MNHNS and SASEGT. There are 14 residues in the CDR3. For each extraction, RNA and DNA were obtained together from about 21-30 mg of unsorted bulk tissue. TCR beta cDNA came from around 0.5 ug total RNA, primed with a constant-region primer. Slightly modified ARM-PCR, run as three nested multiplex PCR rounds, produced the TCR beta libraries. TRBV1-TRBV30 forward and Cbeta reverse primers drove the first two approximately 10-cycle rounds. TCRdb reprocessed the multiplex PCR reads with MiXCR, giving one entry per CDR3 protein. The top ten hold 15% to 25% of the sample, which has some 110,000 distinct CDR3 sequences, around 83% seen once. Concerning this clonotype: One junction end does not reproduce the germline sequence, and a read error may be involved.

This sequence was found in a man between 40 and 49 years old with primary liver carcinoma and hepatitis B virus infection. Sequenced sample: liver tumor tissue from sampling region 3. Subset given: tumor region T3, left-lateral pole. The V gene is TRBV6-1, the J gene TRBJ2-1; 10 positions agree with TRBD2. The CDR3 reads CASSPSGSGNEPFF. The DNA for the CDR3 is TGTGCTAGCAGCCCTAGCGGGAGTGGTAATGAGCCGTTCTTC.